The rows below give T cell receptor beta chains drawn from one sample of a study of T cell responses to AZD1222 COVID-19 vaccine. Measured with immunoSEQ multiplex PCR; TCRdb has only the in-frame clones, and not every one. The sample holds about 150,000 clones, roughly 90% seen once. Specimen: peripheral blood, collected on day 0 of AZD1222 vaccination. The receptors were gathered from an adult in good health. The CDR3 runs from the conserved cysteine through the conserved F or W. A D gene is named only where the DNA matches it firmly. Expanded clones are given a class, and other clones once, few, many or no size at all.

cdr3_length clone_size j_call v_call d_call cdr3_aa cdr3_nt
14 . TRBJ2-5 TRBV5-1 . CASSSSGVQETQYF TGCGCCAGCAGCTCCTCCGGGGTCCAAGAGACCCAGTACTTC
15 few TRBJ2-3 TRBV11-3 TRBD1 CASSLGDRDTDTQYF TGTGCCAGCAGCTTGGGGGACAGGGACACAGATACGCAGTATTTT
17 . TRBJ2-3 TRBV9 . CASSVATGRSSTDTQYF TGTGCCAGCAGCGTAGCTACCGGGCGGTCTAGCACAGATACGCAGTATTTT
12 . TRBJ1-1 TRBV5-4 . CASSLVDTEAFF TGTGCCAGCAGCTTGGTTGACACTGAAGCTTTCTTT
18 once TRBJ1-2 TRBV19 . CASRIFGSASDSNYGYTF TGTGCCAGTAGGATTTTCGGCTCGGCGTCCGACTCGAACTATGGCTACACCTTC
12 . TRBJ2-7 TRBV2 TRBD1 CAGRDRGYEQYF TGTGCCGGCCGGGACAGGGGCTACGAGCAGTACTTC
17 . TRBJ2-3 TRBV4-1 TRBD2 CASSQALAGGPTDTQYF TGCGCCAGCAGCCAGGCACTAGCGGGGGGACCCACAGATACGCAGTATTTT
19 . TRBJ2-2 TRBV7-3 TRBD1 CASSYLGQGKMANTGELFF TGTGCCAGCAGCTACCTGGGACAGGGGAAGATGGCGAACACCGGGGAGCTGTTTTTT
18 once TRBJ1-6 TRBV27 . CASSLITGVAGQYSPLHF TGTGCCAGCAGTTTAATCACAGGAGTGGCAGGACAGTACTCACCCCTCCACTTT
16 . TRBJ2-7 TRBV18 . CASSRGAETGTYEQYF TGTGCCAGCTCACGGGGGGCGGAGACAGGGACCTACGAGCAGTACTTC
14 . TRBJ1-4 TRBV5-1 TRBD1 CASSPGQGAEKLFF TGCGCCAGCAGCCCCGGACAGGGGGCGGAAAAACTGTTTTTT
13 . TRBJ1-4 TRBV28 . CASSFGANEKLFF TGTGCCAGCAGTTTTGGGGCAAATGAAAAACTGTTTTTT
13 . TRBJ1-4 TRBV11-2 . CASSLRFNEKLFF TGTGCCAGCAGCTTACGGTTTAATGAAAAACTGTTTTTT
12 . TRBJ2-3 TRBV12-3/TRBV12-4 . CASTPRTDTQYF TGTGCCAGCACCCCCCGCACAGATACGCAGTATTTT
12 . TRBJ1-5 TRBV10-2 TRBD1 CASSVTGVGQHF TGCGCCAGCAGTGTAACAGGGGTCGGCCAGCATTTT
18 . TRBJ1-4 TRBV28 TRBD1 CASSARQGLGSTNEKLFF TGTGCCAGCAGTGCTCGACAGGGGTTGGGCTCAACTAATGAAAAACTGTTTTTT
14 . TRBJ1-2 TRBV28 . CASSSVTSNYGYTF TGTGCCAGCAGTTCTGTGACTTCTAACTATGGCTACACCTTC
15 . TRBJ1-4 TRBV15 TRBD1 CATSRYGTEGEKLFF TGTGCCACCAGCAGGTATGGGACAGAGGGTGAAAAACTGTTTTTT
17 . TRBJ2-7 TRBV24-1 TRBD2 CATSDLIYPAGGPEQYF TGTGCCACCAGTGATTTGATTTATCCAGCGGGAGGGCCTGAGCAGTACTTC
13 . TRBJ1-5 TRBV6-5 . CASRWGPNQPQHF TGTGCCAGCAGGTGGGGGCCTAATCAGCCCCAGCATTTT
13 . TRBJ2-3 TRBV6-5 . CASSTQVPDTQYF TGTGCCAGCAGTACACAGGTTCCAGATACGCAGTATTTT
12 . TRBJ2-3 TRBV5-4 . CASSPLSDTQYF TGTGCCAGCAGCCCCCTTTCAGATACGCAGTATTTT
12 once TRBJ1-1 TRBV9 . CASSGGGTEAFF TGTGCCAGCAGCGGCGGGGGCACTGAAGCTTTCTTT
14 . TRBJ1-5 TRBV28 . CASSLGTPNQPQHF TGTGCCAGCAGCCTCGGGACACCAAATCAGCCCCAGCATTTT
14 . TRBJ2-5 TRBV7-2 . CASSSYSGEETQYF TGTGCCAGCAGTTCCTATTCGGGGGAAGAGACCCAGTACTTC
17 many TRBJ1-3 TRBV5-1 . CASSPLPTGSSGNTIYF TGCGCCAGCAGCCCATTACCGACAGGTTCCTCTGGAAACACCATATATTTT
12 . TRBJ1-5 TRBV30 . CAWSQSNQPQHF TGTGCCTGGAGTCAGTCAAATCAGCCCCAGCATTTT
12 . TRBJ1-1 TRBV25-1 . CASSESGTEAFF TGTGCCAGCAGTGAATCTGGAACTGAAGCTTTCTTT
14 . TRBJ2-7 TRBV5-1 . CASSLGHKSYEQYF TGCGCCAGCAGCTTGGGACATAAATCCTACGAGCAGTACTTC
13 . TRBJ2-7 TRBV7-9 . CASSWEPAYEQYF TGTGCCAGCAGTTGGGAACCTGCCTACGAGCAGTACTTC
12 once TRBJ1-3 TRBV5-1 . CASKSGGNTIYF TGCGCCAGCAAGTCGGGAGGAAACACCATATATTTT
14 . TRBJ1-4 TRBV6-5 . CASSYGPGGEKLFF TGTGCCAGCAGTTACGGGCCAGGCGGGGAGAAACTGTTTTTT
15 . TRBJ1-4 TRBV30 . CAWSFQGTTNEKLFF TGTGCCTGGAGTTTCCAGGGGACAACTAATGAAAAACTGTTTTTT
13 . TRBJ2-3 TRBV2 . CASSETPTYTQYF TGTGCCAGCAGTGAAACCCCTACGTATACGCAGTATTTT
16 . TRBJ1-2 TRBV9 TRBD1 CASSVTGQEKNYGYTF TGTGCCAGCAGCGTGACCGGACAGGAGAAAAACTATGGCTACACCTTC
15 once TRBJ1-1 TRBV7-3 TRBD1 CASSSQSTGASEAFF TGTGCCAGCAGCTCTCAATCGACAGGGGCTTCTGAAGCTTTCTTT
16 . TRBJ1-1 TRBV7-2 . CASSLPHGTGNTEAFF TGTGCCAGCAGCTTACCCCACGGGACGGGTAACACTGAAGCTTTCTTT
18 . TRBJ2-2 TRBV19 TRBD1 CASSYGTGAYRDTGELFF TGTGCCAGTAGTTATGGGACAGGGGCCTATAGGGACACCGGGGAGCTGTTTTTT
15 . TRBJ1-5 TRBV28 . CASTLEGGGNQPQHF TGTGCCAGCACCTTGGAGGGGGGCGGTAATCAGCCCCAGCATTTT
13 . TRBJ1-5 TRBV19 . CASTNRAEEPQHF TGTGCCAGTACAAACAGGGCGGAGGAGCCCCAGCATTTT
16 . TRBJ1-2 TRBV5-1 . CASSLGDFLTRDGYTF TGCGCCAGCAGCTTGGGGGACTTCCTAACGAGGGATGGCTACACCTTC
13 . TRBJ1-4 TRBV3-1/TRBV3-2 . CASNPKGTEKLFF TGTGCCAGCAACCCAAAGGGCACAGAAAAACTGTTTTTT
15 . TRBJ1-4 TRBV7-8 . CASSLAGTGHEKLFF TGTGCCAGCAGCTTAGCGGGAACAGGGCATGAAAAACTGTTTTTT
13 . TRBJ2-7 TRBV2 TRBD2 CASSSLAIGEQYF TGTGCCAGCAGTTCACTAGCGATTGGCGAGCAGTACTTC
16 once TRBJ1-6 TRBV21-1 . CASSALKNRWNSPLHF TGTGCCAGCAGCGCCCTGAAAAATAGGTGGAATTCACCCCTCCACTTT
17 . TRBJ2-7 TRBV20-1 TRBD2 CSASANFGTSGLYEQYF TGCAGTGCTAGTGCCAACTTCGGGACTAGCGGCCTCTACGAGCAGTACTTC
13 . TRBJ1-1 TRBV9 . CASSPGRGTEAFF TGTGCCAGCAGCCCCGGTAGGGGCACTGAAGCTTTCTTT
16 . TRBJ1-6 TRBV4-1 . CASSQGSAGLNSPLHF TGCGCCAGCAGCCAAGGATCTGCAGGCCTTAATTCACCCCTCCACTTT
17 . TRBJ2-2 TRBV7-8 . CASSEKRHLTNTGELFF TGTGCCAGCAGCGAAAAACGACACCTTACGAACACCGGGGAGCTGTTTTTT
14 once TRBJ1-3 TRBV19 . CASSSRASGNTIYF TGTGCCAGTAGTTCGCGGGCCTCTGGAAACACCATATATTTT
15 . TRBJ1-3 TRBV19 . CASSIVGRAGNTIYF TGTGCCAGTAGTATAGTGGGCAGGGCTGGAAACACCATATATTTT